This T cell receptor beta chain is from a study of blood T cell repertoires in COVID-19 (TCRdb year 2020). In terms of the full investigation: Samples covering the acute and convalescent phases of COVID-19 were provided by collaborators in the United States, Italy and Spain. The material from the prospective study consisted of cDNA or gDNA derived from T cells, B-cell-depleted T cells, or PBMCs. Where available, HLA class I and class II types were taken from metadata supplied by the sample provider and were not determined by assay-based typing. The repertoires were made available in a free public database intended to serve as a resource for research on the immune response to SARS-CoV-2. The dataset comprised deeply sampled blood TCRbeta repertoires from subjects exposed to, actively infected with, or recovered from COVID-19. Samples were obtained from the ongoing ImmuneRACE study (first 160 participants) and from 1,254 subjects provided by 6 global collaborators. Sample metadata almost always included a de-identified subject ID, COVID-19 status, age in years and sex. The full study reports these points: The quantity of clinical and demographic metadata differed by source and by participant and was supplied without curation.

The immunoSEQ Assay, a bias-controlled multiplex PCR, was used to amplify TCRbeta CDR3 regions from genomic DNA. In the authors' own workflow: The number of nucleated cells in each sample was estimated from the amplification of reference gene primers within the assay. To quantify the absolute abundance of each unique TCRbeta CDR3 rearrangement, sequence reads were collapsed and filtered. For each sample, productive Simpson clonality was calculated by taking the square root of Simpson's diversity index across productive rearrangements. In TCRdb, the immuneACCESS table is reduced to in-frame sequences with V and J assigned. These tables do not hold every clone; where another copy was compared, an unresolved V gene accounts for under half, and the others remain unexplained. That table supplies the V and J calls and clone size; D and trimming were determined from the DNA. This sample lists approximately 150,000 clones; about 88% were detected once. The top ten constitute around 1.1% of the sample.

In the case of this clone: There is no known antigen for this receptor. Base qualities are not provided; no much larger clone lies one nucleotide away.

Each collaborating institution followed its own protocols to collect whole blood in K2EDTA tubes. For TCRbeta analysis, collaborators shipped samples as frozen whole blood, isolated PBMCs, or DNA extracted from either of those sample types. Trimming removed 4 bases from V and 7 bases from J, leaving 17 bases between the germline ends. The cysteine opens and the phenylalanine closes a CDR3 of 15 amino acids. Of all the DNA, just the CDR3 is kept, 45 bases in frame from base 1. The germline V gene (reference sequence) gives CDR1 as GTSNPN and CDR2 as SVGIG. This clonotype was obtained from a man between 35 and 55 years old with acute or convalescent COVID-19. This chain is built from TRBV30 and TRBJ1-6, with TRBD1 tentatively as D gene (6 bases match). Material: peripheral blood. The CDR3 is CAWNRVSPLNSPLHF. The DNA sequence follows: TGTGCCTGGAACAGGGTATCCCCTTTAAATTCACCCCTCCACTTT.